These 26 T cell receptor beta chains were sequenced from one sample in a study of post-analysis software for immune sequencing data. Unique molecular identifiers had been added to the TCR beta cDNA libraries. TCRdb redid the calling of the PCR reads with MiXCR, one entry per CDR3 protein. The sample includes about 160,000 distinct CDR3 sequences, around 36% of them seen just once. The specimen comprised blood, sampled after autologous hematopoietic stem cell transplantation. These receptors all come from a girl aged 10 to 17 with multiple sclerosis.

The sample holds a few counts of this clonotype. The J gene is TRBJ2-1, the V gene TRBV7-8; 10 nucleotides line up with TRBD2. The length of the CDR3 is 17 residues. CDR1 and CDR2 from the germline V gene are SGHVS and FQNEAQ. Losses at the gene ends were 3 bases for V and 1 base for J; bases not matched to a gene: 6. The CDR3 DNA reads TGTGCCAGCAGCTTCCAGAAACTAGCGGGATCCTACAATGAGCAGTTCTTC. It yields the protein CASSFQKLAGSYNEQFF.

This sequence joins TRBV11-2 and TRBJ2-6; TRBD1 is a possible D gene (5 bases). The CDR3 loop spans 18 amino acids. Between the trimmed V and J ends, which lost 2 bases and 0 bases, there was a span of 14 bases. Looked up from germline, CDR1 is SGHAT and CDR2 is FQNNGV. DNA of the CDR3: TGTGCCAGCAGCTTAAATTGGGAAGGGGCCTCTGGGGCCAACGTCCTGACTTTC. Amino acids: CASSLNWEGASGANVLTF.

This clonotype has a handful of counts. This chain uses TRBV7-6 with TRBJ2-3, with 12 bases matching TRBD2. This CDR3 has 16 amino acids. The V gene's germline CDR1 is SGHVS and CDR2 FNYEAQ. After removal of 3 bases from V and 5 bases from J, the junction contained 6 bases not matched to a gene. The CDR3 nucleotides are TGTGCCAGCAGCTTCCGACTAGCGGGAGAGGGAGATACGCAGTATTTT. Encoded protein: CASSFRLAGEGDTQYF.

This clonotype showed up many times. This clone may be a read error of a much larger clone one base away. The J gene is TRBJ2-1, the V gene TRBV12-3 or TRBV12-4; possibly TRBD1 for D (6 bases). The ends were cut back, 1 base at V and 12 bases at J, with 13 bases in the middle. The CDR3 runs 13 residues. The CDR3 DNA follows: TGTGCCAGCAGTTTAGGGCTAGGGGGACGGCAGTTCTTC. This gives the protein CASSLGLGGRQFF.

As concerns this clonotype: A read error may account for a junction end that differs from germline. The chain carries TRBV7-7 and TRBJ2-1; TRBD2 matches at 8 bases. The CDR3 is 14 residues long. CDR1 and CDR2 from the germline V gene are SSHAT and FNYEAQ (reference sequence). The CDR3 spells CASSFGGAYNERFF. In DNA, the CDR3 is TGTGCTAGCAGCTTCGGGGGGGCCTACAATGAGCGGTTCTTC.

V gene TRBV19 combines with J gene TRBJ1-2; TRBD1 might be the D (6 bases). With 8 bases removed from V and 1 base from J, the gap between germline ends came to 11 bases. CDR1 is LNHDA, CDR2 SQIVND, per germline (reference sequence). The CDR3 has 13 amino acids. CDR3 amino acids: CASGQRLNYGYTF. In DNA form, the CDR3 reads TGTGCCAGTGGACAGAGGCTTAACTATGGCTACACCTTC.

This clonotype has a count of ten or more. The chain joins TRBV4-2 to TRBJ2-1; D is possibly TRBD2 (5 bases). Germline V gene data show CDR1 as LGHNA and CDR2 as YNFKEQ. Trimming took 0 bases from V and 4 from J, leaving 7 bases between them. This CDR3 contains 14 residues. The CDR3 sequence: CASSQDRTYNEQFF. DNA for the CDR3: TGTGCCAGCAGCCAAGATCGGACTTACAATGAGCAGTTCTTC.

This clonotype was detected only a few times. The chain links TRBV6-6 to TRBJ1-5; no firm D call. This CDR3 has 14 residues. V was pared by 0 bases and J by 6 bases, with 9 bases between. The germline gives CDR1 MNHNY, CDR2 SVGAGI (reference sequence). CDR3 protein: CASSYSSGFQPQHF. In DNA, the CDR3 is TGTGCCAGCAGTTACTCGTCCGGGTTTCAGCCCCAGCATTTT.

This clonotype was recorded many times. This rearrangement joins TRBV20-1 to TRBJ1-2; possible D gene TRBD1, 6 bases. CDR1 and CDR2 (germline): DFQATT, SNEGSKA (reference sequence). Trimming took off 5 bases at V and 5 bases at J, with 15 bases between the two ends. The CDR3 totals 13 residues. CDR3 loop: CSAPKTGGYGYTF. The CDR3 bases are TGCAGTGCTCCCAAGACAGGAGGGTATGGCTACACCTTC.

The sample holds many counts of this clonotype. The chain employs TRBV20-1 and TRBJ1-5; tentatively, D is TRBD1 (5 bases). This CDR3 comprises 14 residues. Germline V gene sequence: CDR1 DFQATT, CDR2 SNEGSKA (reference sequence). Trimming shortened V by 3 bases and J by 5 bases, and 14 bases separated the two germline ends. The CDR3 loop reads CSARGDGRDQPQHF. The CDR3 region has the DNA TGCAGTGCTAGGGGGGACGGGCGGGATCAGCCCCAGCATTTT.

This clonotype appeared many times. CDR3 bases: TGCGCCAGCAGCCACAAGCGGGAGGGCGCCACAGATACGCAGTATTTT. The encoded protein is CASSHKREGATDTQYF. V and J are TRBV5-1 and TRBJ2-3; 10 bases map to TRBD2. The junction had 7 bases not matched to a gene; V was cut back by 4 bases and J by 2 bases. CDR1 SGHRS and CDR2 YFSETQ come from the germline V gene. The CDR3 runs 16 residues.

A few counts support this clonotype. The genes are TRBV10-3 and TRBJ2-1, with 8 bases aligning to TRBD2. V gave up 3 bases and J gave up 13 bases; unmatched junction bases: 8. Germline loops: CDR1 ENHRY, CDR2 SYGVKD. There are 13 residues in the CDR3. The DNA for the CDR3 is TGTGCCATCAGTGATCGTAGCGGGGCAGAACAGTTCTTC. This encodes CAISDRSGAEQFF.

In nucleotides, the CDR3 is TGCAGTGCTCCCGCCATCGGCGGCCAACGGGTTACGCAGTATTTT. It yields the protein CSAPAIGGQRVTQYF. The J gene is TRBJ2-3, the V gene TRBV20-1; D is undetermined. Trimming removed 5 bases from V and 8 bases from J, with 23 bases in between. CDR3 length equals 15 residues. Germline V gives CDR1 DFQATT, CDR2 SNEGSKA (reference sequence).

This clonotype has just one count. This likely comes from a read error, as the CDR3 has no conserved phenylalanine or tryptophan at its end. Because the CDR3's place on the DNA is in doubt, the DNA is left out and the CDR3 is given as listed by TCRdb. This rearrangement joins TRBV21-1 to TRBJ1-5; the D call of TRBD1 is as the table states it, not checked on the DNA. TRBV21-1 has pseudogene status. From its first to its last residue, the CDR3 has 16 amino acids. The CDR3 region is CASSGQGQGTGQPQHV.

This clonotype was found a few times. The chain carries TRBV12-3 or TRBV12-4 and TRBJ2-5; weak D call: TRBD1 (5 bases). This CDR3 is 13 amino acids long. V lost 5 bases and J lost 11, with 18 bases in between. The CDR3: CASSGNGQGAQYF. The CDR3 bases are TGTGCCAGCAGTGGTAATGGGCAGGGTGCGCAGTACTTC.

This clonotype was found a few times. The rearrangement links TRBV20-1 to TRBJ1-1; D is ambiguous. The CDR3 has 15 amino acids. Per germline, CDR1 DFQATT and CDR2 SNEGSKA (reference sequence). Trimming pared 2 bases from V and 0 bases from J, leaving 13 bases between. The CDR3 DNA reads TGCAGTGCTAGAATTCGCCACTTTATGAACACTGAAGCTTTCTTT. The encoded protein is CSARIRHFMNTEAFF.

The chain couples TRBV5-4 to TRBJ2-3, with TRBD2 matching 7 bases. CDR3 length equals 17 residues. The germline V gene has CDR1 SGHNT and CDR2 YYREEE (reference sequence). V lost 1 base, J lost 0 bases, and 8 bases stayed unmatched. CDR3 in DNA: TGTGCCAGCAGCTTGCCTTGGGCGGGGGTTAGCACAGATACGCAGTATTTT. Protein sequence: CASSLPWAGVSTDTQYF.

The chain recombines TRBV7-2 with TRBJ2-3; D might be TRBD1 (6 bases). Germline V CDR1 and CDR2: SGHTA, FQGNSA. V was pared by 2 bases and J by 6 bases, with 15 bases between. CDR3 size: 15 residues. In DNA, the CDR3 is TGTGCCAGCAGCTTACAGGGGAACCTCGGGGATACGCAGTATTTT. It codes for CASSLQGNLGDTQYF.

This clonotype was seen a single time. The chain carries TRBV7-8 and TRBJ2-1; a possible D gene is TRBD1 (6 bases). Germline V gene data show CDR1 as SGHVS and CDR2 as FQNEAQ. V was pared by 3 bases and J by 4 bases, with 13 bases between. This CDR3 comprises 15 residues. The CDR3 sequence is CASSFRGSQYNEQFF. CDR3 DNA sequence: TGTGCCAGCAGCTTTAGGGGGTCACAGTACAATGAGCAGTTCTTC.

The chain couples TRBV9 to TRBJ2-7; 13 bases are a match to TRBD2. After removal of 0 bases from V and 0 bases from J, the junction contained 9 bases not matched to a gene. From germline, CDR1 is SGDLS and CDR2 YYNGEE. The CDR3 is 19 residues long. The CDR3 sequence: CASSVVRTSGRRGSYEQYF. CDR3 DNA: TGTGCCAGCAGCGTAGTAAGGACTAGCGGGAGAAGAGGCTCCTACGAGCAGTACTTC. Looking up the rest from reference TRBV9 and TRBJ2-7 gives the full variable domain: DSGVTQTPKHLITATGQRVTLRCSPRSGDLSVYWYQQSLDQGLQFLIQYYNGEERAKGNILERFSAQQFPDLHSELNLSSLELGDSALYFCASSVVRTSGRRGSYEQYFGPGTRLTVT.

This clonotype was detected a few times. The V and J genes are TRBV5-1 and TRBJ2-1; 8 nucleotides agree with TRBD2. The germline CDR1 and CDR2 sequences are SGHRS and YFSETQ. The CDR3 length is 15 residues. Germline trimming cut 4 bases from V and 10 bases from J; bases unmatched to any gene: 13. Written as DNA, the CDR3 is TGCGCCAGCAGCCCGGAAGGGACTAGGGTCGGGGAGCAGTTCTTC. Protein: CASSPEGTRVGEQFF.

This clonotype was counted once. The rearrangement links TRBV2 to TRBJ2-1; no clear D gene. Germline V gene lookup returns CDR1 SNHLY and CDR2 FYNNEI. There are 11 residues in the CDR3. Trimming shortened V by 11 bases and J by 6 bases, and 11 bases separated the two germline ends. CDR3 amino acids: CAHWGSNEQFF. CDR3 sequence (DNA): TGTGCCCACTGGGGTTCCAATGAGCAGTTCTTC.

The CDR3 region has the DNA TGTGCCAGCAGCATATACCGGGAGGGGGAACTATGCACCTACGAGCAGTACTTC. Encoded protein: CASSIYREGELCTYEQYF. The chain employs TRBV21-1 and TRBJ2-7; the table's TRBD2 call for D was not verified on the DNA. TRBV21-1 is assigned pseudogene status. The CDR3 extends over 18 amino acids.

A word on this clonotype: A much larger clone differs by one base, so this may be a read error. Since no conserved phenylalanine or tryptophan closes the CDR3, a read error is the likely cause. V is TRBV6-5 and J is TRBJ2-7; TRBD2 might be the D (6 bases). The germline V gene has CDR1 MNHEY and CDR2 SVGAGI. The CDR3 is made up of 15 amino acids. Trimming left V 0 bases short and J 6 bases short, with 15 bases between. The CDR3 protein is CASSYSRRGVVEQYC. CDR3 DNA sequence: TGTGCCAGCAGTTACTCGAGGAGGGGAGTAGTCGAGCAGTACTGC.

The rearrangement joins TRBV28 to TRBJ2-1; 7 nucleotides agree with TRBD1. V was pared by 6 bases and J by 10 bases, with 21 bases of the junction left unmatched. In germline, CDR1 is MDHEN, CDR2 SYDVKM. CDR3 length equals 17 residues. The CDR3 region is CASSKTGLRTSSREQFF. The CDR3 DNA sequence: TGTGCCAGCAGCAAGACAGGGTTGAGGACTTCTAGTCGGGAGCAGTTCTTC.

The chain has TRBV6-1 and TRBJ2-3; TRBD2 matches 7 bases. There are 16 residues in the CDR3. Trimming cost V 1 base and J 1 base; bases outside gene matches: 5. Germline-derived CDR1 and CDR2 are MNHNS and SASEGT. The CDR3 is CASSEVTGRGTDTQYF. The CDR3 DNA is TGTGCCAGCAGTGAAGTAACGGGGAGGGGCACAGATACGCAGTATTTT.